Listed below are T cell receptor beta chains from one sample, sequenced in a study of T cells in Graves' hyperthyroidism and ophthalmopathy. TCRdb re-called the multiplex PCR reads through MiXCR, storing one row per CDR3 protein. The sample records approximately 640,000 distinct CDR3 sequences, 15% to 20% being singletons. The material sequenced was blood. Receptors were obtained from a woman aged 25 to 45 with Graves' hyperthyroidism. Both conserved end residues are part of each CDR3. The order of the fields is J gene, D gene, clone size, V gene, CDR3 protein, CDR3 DNA. The D gene is left open where the match is weak. Clone size is stated in some rows and not others, as once, few, many or a class when expanded.

>TRBJ2-7|NA|many|TRBV6-2/TRBV6-3
CASAFGGVRSYEQYF
TGTGCCAGCGCTTTTGGCGGGGTGAGGTCCTACGAGCAGTACTTC
>TRBJ1-1|NA|NA|TRBV5-8
CASRSGGAEAFF
TGTGCCAGCAGATCGGGGGGGGCTGAAGCTTTCTTT
>TRBJ1-5|TRBD1|NA|TRBV19
CASSKTGDQPQHF
TGTGCCAGTAGTAAGACAGGGGATCAGCCCCAGCATTTT
>TRBJ2-1|TRBD2|many|TRBV30
CASTGTSGAYNEQFF
TGTGCTTCAACCGGGACTAGCGGGGCCTACAATGAGCAGTTCTTC
>TRBJ2-7|NA|many|TRBV7-2
CASLSSRGGEQYF
TGTGCCAGCTTAAGCAGCCGAGGCGGCGAGCAGTACTTC
>TRBJ2-7|NA|few|TRBV3-1
CASSQGPTTYEQYF
TGTGCCAGCAGCCAAGGGCCCACTACCTACGAGCAGTACTTC
>TRBJ2-7|NA|many|TRBV6-1
CAVLAPGTYEQYF
TGTGCCGTACTAGCTCCGGGGACCTACGAGCAGTACTTC
>TRBJ2-3|NA|many|TRBV2
CASSEWDLLTDTQYF
TGTGCCAGCAGTGAATGGGACTTACTCACAGATACGCAGTATTTT
>TRBJ1-6|NA|NA|TRBV28
CASSFLNANSPLHF
TGTGCCAGCAGTTTCCTTAACGCTAATTCACCCCTCCACTTT
>TRBJ2-7|TRBD2|many|TRBV20-1
CSARLAGGPYEQYF
TGCAGTGCTAGACTAGCGGGAGGGCCCTACGAGCAGTACTTC
>TRBJ2-5|TRBD1|many|TRBV7-2
CASSLGTGAETQYF
TGTGCCAGCAGCTTGGGGACAGGAGCAGAGACCCAGTACTTC
>TRBJ2-5|TRBD2|NA|TRBV15
CATSSSGRALETQYF
TGTGCCACCAGCAGTAGCGGGAGGGCGCTTGAGACCCAGTACTTC